A selection of T cell receptor beta chains follows, all from one sample in a study of T cell responses to AZD1222 COVID-19 vaccine. Clones were read by immunoSEQ multiplex PCR, and TCRdb kept only the in-frame ones, dropping some. This table holds 150,000 to 200,000 clones, approximately 91% found once. The sequences come from peripheral blood, collected on day 0 of AZD1222 vaccination. The origin of the receptors is an adult in good health. Each CDR3 is given with its conserved first and last residue. D genes are given only for firm matches. Not every row has a clone size; where given, it reads once, few, many or a size class.

>TRBV9|-|TRBJ2-1|-
CASNTTTNEQFF
TGTGCCAGCAACACCACCACCAATGAGCAGTTCTTC
>TRBV6-6|TRBD2|TRBJ2-3|once
CASRPTSGGPTDTQYF
TGTGCCAGCAGACCGACTAGCGGGGGCCCCACAGATACGCAGTATTTT
>TRBV6-5|-|TRBJ2-2|-
CASSQRTRSRELFF
TGTGCCAGCAGTCAGCGGACCAGGTCCCGGGAGCTGTTTTTT
>TRBV19|TRBD1|TRBJ1-5|few
CASRADRYSNQPQHF
TGTGCCAGCCGGGCGGACAGGTATAGCAATCAGCCCCAGCATTTT
>TRBV19|-|TRBJ2-7|-
CASSIVVNYEQYF
TGTGCCAGTAGTATTGTGGTGAACTACGAGCAGTACTTC
>TRBV30|-|TRBJ1-1|-
CAWTLMNTEAFF
TGTGCCTGGACCCTCATGAACACTGAAGCTTTCTTT
>TRBV11-1|-|TRBJ2-1|-
CASSLLQGVHNEQFF
TGTGCCAGCAGCTTGCTACAGGGAGTCCACAATGAGCAGTTCTTC
>TRBV19|-|TRBJ1-2|few
CASSMGTALNYGYTF
TGTGCCAGTAGTATGGGAACAGCTCTGAACTATGGCTACACCTTC
>TRBV6-1|-|TRBJ2-2|-
CASSDRGSTGELFF
TGTGCCAGCAGTGACCGTGGGTCGACCGGGGAGCTGTTTTTT
>TRBV14|TRBD1|TRBJ1-3|once
CASSPDRASGNTIYF
TGTGCCAGCAGCCCCGACAGGGCTTCTGGAAACACCATATATTTT
>TRBV11-2|-|TRBJ1-1|-
CASSALEGRNTEAFF
TGTGCCAGCAGCGCTCTAGAGGGCAGGAACACTGAAGCTTTCTTT
>TRBV4-1|-|TRBJ2-4|-
CASSQETGQPTIQYF
TGCGCCAGCAGCCAAGAGACGGGACAACCAACGATTCAGTACTTC
>TRBV6-1|-|TRBJ1-5|-
CASSVWEGAVGNQPQHF
TGTGCCAGCAGTGTATGGGAAGGGGCTGTCGGCAATCAGCCCCAGCATTTT
>TRBV10-2|TRBD1|TRBJ2-7|few
CASSNPRQGLNEQYF
TGCGCCAGCAGCAATCCTAGACAGGGTTTGAACGAGCAGTACTTC
>TRBV3-1/TRBV3-2|-|TRBJ1-2|-
CASSPSSANYGYTF
TGTGCCAGCAGCCCGTCAAGCGCTAACTATGGCTACACCTTC
>TRBV25-1|-|TRBJ1-4|-
CASSEYSIRTALGEKLFF
TGTGCCAGCAGTGAATATAGTATTAGGACAGCCCTGGGGGAAAAACTGTTTTTT
>TRBV11-1|-|TRBJ2-1|-
CASSLYQASSYNEQFF
TGTGCCAGCAGCTTATATCAGGCCAGCTCCTACAATGAGCAGTTCTTC
>TRBV30|-|TRBJ1-1|-
CAWRGNDRNTEAFF
TGTGCCTGGAGGGGCAACGACCGGAACACTGAAGCTTTCTTT
>TRBV4-2|-|TRBJ2-7|-
CASSPKISGGRGEQYF
TGTGCCAGCAGCCCAAAGATATCCGGGGGACGCGGCGAGCAGTACTTC
>TRBV29-1|-|TRBJ2-5|-
CSVDGPQTQYF
TGCAGCGTTGATGGACCGCAGACCCAGTACTTC
>TRBV7-2|TRBD2|TRBJ2-2|-
CASTPIAGVSGELFF
TGTGCCAGCACCCCCATAGCGGGAGTGTCGGGGGAGCTGTTTTTT
>TRBV10-3|TRBD2|TRBJ2-2|-
CAISEIRPGLAGSTGELFF
TGTGCCATCAGTGAGATTCGTCCAGGACTAGCGGGAAGCACCGGGGAGCTGTTTTTT
>TRBV2|TRBD2|TRBJ2-3|-
CASIRLAGSKDTQYF
TGTGCCAGCATTCGACTAGCGGGGTCCAAAGATACGCAGTATTTT
>TRBV10-3|-|TRBJ1-6|once
CAISEEGIVNSPLHF
TGTGCCATCAGTGAGGAGGGGATAGTTAATTCACCCCTCCACTTT
>TRBV28|TRBD1|TRBJ1-1|-
CASRPGQMNTEAFF
TGTGCCAGCAGACCGGGACAGATGAACACTGAAGCTTTCTTT
>TRBV7-8|-|TRBJ1-6|once
CASSPSGTNNSPLHF
TGTGCCAGCAGCCCCTCCGGGACAAATAATTCACCCCTCCACTTT
>TRBV7-9|TRBD2|TRBJ2-2|-
CASSPPGLAGGSGELFF
TGTGCCAGCAGCCCGCCGGGACTAGCGGGAGGCTCCGGGGAGCTGTTTTTT
>TRBV9|-|TRBJ1-2|once
CASSVEGTRAYDGYTF
TGTGCCAGCAGCGTAGAGGGTACGAGGGCCTACGATGGCTACACCTTC
>TRBV6-1|TRBD1|TRBJ1-5|-
CASTEQGNNQPQHF
TGTGCCAGCACTGAACAGGGGAACAATCAGCCCCAGCATTTT
>TRBV28|-|TRBJ1-2|-
CASSPPNGRTYGYTF
TGTGCCAGCAGTCCGCCCAATGGCCGAACCTATGGCTACACCTTC
>TRBV19|-|TRBJ2-3|-
CASSIKSLEGDTQYF
TGTGCCAGTAGTATAAAGTCCCTTGAAGGAGATACGCAGTATTTT
>TRBV7-2|-|TRBJ1-1|-
CASSRARDTEAFF
TGTGCCAGCAGCAGGGCTAGGGATACTGAAGCTTTCTTT
>TRBV7-8|-|TRBJ2-7|once
CASSRGSSSYEQYF
TGTGCCAGCAGCCGCGGTTCGAGCTCCTACGAGCAGTACTTC
>TRBV6-2/TRBV6-3|-|TRBJ1-5|-
CASSSTLSNQPQHF
TGTGCCAGCAGTTCAACCCTTAGCAATCAGCCCCAGCATTTT
>TRBV7-9|-|TRBJ1-4|-
CASSFSGFNEKLFF
TGTGCCAGCAGCTTCTCCGGTTTTAATGAAAAACTGTTTTTT
>TRBV12-3/TRBV12-4|-|TRBJ1-5|-
CASSRDGHQPQHF
TGTGCCAGCAGTCGGGACGGTCATCAGCCCCAGCATTTT
>TRBV7-2|-|TRBJ1-4|-
CASSSPGLRNEKLFF
TGTGCCAGCAGCTCCCCGGGACTTCGCAATGAAAAACTGTTTTTT
>TRBV6-2/TRBV6-3|TRBD1|TRBJ2-6|-
CASSYSPGQTVRANVLTF
TGTGCCAGCAGTTACTCTCCGGGACAGACTGTTCGGGCCAACGTCCTGACTTTC